The T cell receptor (beta chain) described here comes from a study of blood T cell repertoires in COVID-19. CDR1 is MNHEY, CDR2 SMNVEV, per germline (reference sequence). CDR3 length: 14 amino acids. Trimming removed 6 bases from V and 7 bases from J; junction bases left unmatched: 3. In the original processing: Scientists estimated how many nucleated cells there were by amplifying reference gene primers. The data were produced by immunoSEQ multiplex PCR, yet TCRdb's version contains in-frame clones alone and is incomplete. V, J and clone size derive from that table, while D and trimming were established from the DNA sequence. The sample includes around 370,000 clones, about nine tenths of them seen just once.

The material sequenced was peripheral blood. The chain uses TRBV27 and TRBJ1-6; 10 bases fit TRBD1. This receptor was taken from a woman in her sixties or seventies with COVID-19, enrolled during active disease. The CDR3 here is CASRTGQGNSPLHF. The CDR3, as DNA: TGTGCCAGCAGGACGGGACAGGGGAATTCACCCCTCCACTTT.